These 14 T cell receptor beta chains were sequenced from one sample in a study of T cells in Graves' hyperthyroidism and ophthalmopathy. Amplified TCR beta CDR3 regions came from RNA transcripts. The HTBI primer set drove a first-round RT-PCR of the TCR CDR3. TCRdb itself ran the multiplex PCR reads through MiXCR, one entry per CDR3 protein. The sample shows approximately 590,000 distinct CDR3 sequences, about a sixth of them seen only once. The sample taken for sequencing was blood. Source of these receptors: a woman younger than 45 with Graves' hyperthyroidism.

This clonotype appeared many times. This chain uses TRBV12-3 or TRBV12-4 with TRBJ2-1, with D possibly matching TRBD2 (6 bases). The CDR3 is made up of 21 amino acids. V was cut by 2 bases and J by 0 bases, with 26 bases left in between. The CDR3 is CASSLHSGLVGRQSSYNEQFF. The CDR3 DNA is TGTGCCAGCAGTTTACATTCGGGGCTAGTTGGGAGGCAGAGCTCCTACAATGAGCAGTTCTTC.

Worth noting for this clonotype: At one end, the junction sequence differs from germline, possibly due to a read error. The rearrangement uses TRBV19 and TRBJ2-3; 8 bases agree with TRBD1. Per the germline V gene, CDR1 is LNHDA and CDR2 is SQIVND (reference sequence). The CDR3 has 15 residues. The CDR3 reads CASRIGQGDADTQYF. CDR3 DNA sequence: TGTGCCAGTAGAATAGGACAGGGTGACGCAGATACGCAGTATTTT.

This clonotype has more than one count but fewer than ten. This chain links TRBV27 with TRBJ2-7, with 14 positions matching TRBD2. V was clipped by 5 bases and J by 3 bases; unmatched bases: 6. CDR3 length: 16 residues. Per the germline V gene, CDR1 is MNHEY and CDR2 is SMNVEV (reference sequence). DNA for the CDR3: TGTGCCAGCAGTCCCGGGACTAGCGGGAGAGACTACGAGCAGTACTTC. This gives the protein CASSPGTSGRDYEQYF.

Turning to this clonotype: This sequence may be a read error, since a much larger clone differs from it by one base. The chain joins TRBV20-1 to TRBJ2-5; D ambiguous. V lost 1 base, J lost 13 bases, and 19 bases lay in between. The germline V gene encodes CDR1 DFQATT and CDR2 SNEGSKA (reference sequence). The CDR3 has 13 amino acids. In DNA form, the CDR3 reads TGCAGTGCTAGAGTGTCGGCTCGGTTCGCCCGGTACTTC. This codes for CSARVSARFARYF.

This clonotype was counted only a few times. CDR3 residues: CASRELAGPFNEQFF. In DNA form, the CDR3 reads TGTGCCAGCAGAGAACTAGCGGGACCCTTCAATGAGCAGTTCTTC. The chain employs TRBV27 and TRBJ2-1; the match to TRBD2 covers 10 bases. This CDR3 is 15 amino acids long. Trimming removed 6 bases from V and 6 bases from J; junction bases left unmatched: 8. The germline CDR1 and CDR2 sequences are MNHEY and SMNVEV (reference sequence).

There are many counts of this clonotype. The genes are TRBV20-1 and TRBJ2-3; D is undetermined. V lost 8 bases and J lost 0, with 12 bases in between. Germline V gives CDR1 DFQATT, CDR2 SNEGSKA (reference sequence). CDR3 length equals 13 residues. CDR3 in amino acids: CSPRRASTDTQYF. In nucleotides, the CDR3 is TGCAGTCCGCGGCGCGCCAGCACAGATACGCAGTATTTT.

This clonotype was recorded many times. Here the CDR3 reads CASSIQASQETQYF. DNA of the CDR3: TGTGCCAGCAGCATACAAGCCTCTCAAGAGACCCAGTACTTC. The chain is built from TRBV7-3 and TRBJ2-5; D is uncertain. This CDR3 has 14 amino acids. V lost 5 bases to trimming and J lost 2 bases, with 12 bases between them. Germline CDR1 and CDR2: SGHTA and FQGTGA.

The sample holds many counts of this clonotype. J is TRBJ1-1 and V is TRBV28; 8 bases are a match to TRBD1. V lost 4 bases to trimming and J lost 4 bases; unmatched junction nucleotides: 14. The CDR3 has 17 residues. The germline CDR1 and CDR2 sequences are MDHEN and SYDVKM. This CDR3 reads CASSSLGQGRLSTEAFF. CDR3 in DNA: TGTGCCAGCAGTTCGCTTGGACAGGGAAGGCTGAGCACTGAAGCTTTCTTT.

This clonotype has at least ten counts. Written as DNA, the CDR3 is TGTGCCAGTAGTATCCTTTCACTGGGTGGGACAGATACGCAGTATTTT. This encodes CASSILSLGGTDTQYF. The genes are TRBV19 and TRBJ2-3; D uncertain. Germline lookup yields CDR1 LNHDA and CDR2 SQIVND (reference sequence). V was shortened by 3 bases and J by 3 bases, with 16 bases between the two germline ends. CDR3 length: 16 residues.

This clonotype was observed at least ten times. V is TRBV2 and J is TRBJ2-1, with 9 positions matching TRBD1. J was trimmed by 7 bases and V by 1 base; bases with no gene match: 5. The CDR3 has 15 residues. Germline CDR1 and CDR2: SNHLY and FYNNEI. This CDR3 is CASSEGIDRGNEQFF. The CDR3 DNA reads as TGTGCCAGCAGTGAAGGAATCGACAGGGGGAATGAGCAGTTCTTC.

This clonotype turned up a few times. V and J are TRBV29-1 and TRBJ2-1; D gene unclear. Germline V gene lookup returns CDR1 SQVTM and CDR2 ANQGSEA. This CDR3 has 16 residues. Deletions cut 7 bases from V and 3 bases from J, with 22 bases between. The CDR3: CSAKEPDNLLYNEQFF. The CDR3 coding sequence is TGCAGCGCAAAGGAACCCGACAACCTGCTCTACAATGAGCAGTTCTTC.

This clonotype showed up many times. V and J are TRBV7-2 and TRBJ2-1; unclear D gene. This CDR3 comprises 14 residues. The germline CDR1 and CDR2 sequences are SGHTA and FQGNSA. Trimming took off 5 bases at V and 5 bases at J, with 13 bases between the two ends. Here the CDR3 DNA reads TGTGCCAGCAGCCCCCCCTGGCCCAACAATGAGCAGTTCTTC. It translates to CASSPPWPNNEQFF.

This clonotype was recorded at least ten times. V usage is TRBV5-1 and J usage is TRBJ2-3; D is perhaps TRBD1 (5 bases). Germline V CDR1 and CDR2: SGHRS, YFSETQ. This CDR3 spans 16 amino acids. V shed 0 bases and J shed 4 bases, with 15 bases lying between them. CDR3: CASSLVLGAIADTQYF. The CDR3 nucleotides read TGCGCCAGCAGCTTGGTTCTTGGGGCGATTGCAGATACGCAGTATTTT. Based on the CDR3 plus reference TRBV5-1 and TRBJ2-3, the full variable domain is KAGVTQTPRYLIKTRGQQVTLSCSPISGHRSVSWYQQTPGQGLQFLFEYFSETQRNKGNFPGRFSGRQFSNSRSEMNVSTLELGDSALYLCASSLVLGAIADTQYFGPGTRLTVL.

The table lists this clonotype with many counts. This chain links TRBV3-1 with TRBJ2-7; 12 bases are a match to TRBD2. Looked up from germline, CDR1 is LGHDT and CDR2 is YNNKEL (reference sequence). Germline trimming cut 3 bases from V and 2 bases from J; bases unmatched to any gene: 2. The CDR3 runs 15 residues. CDR3 sequence (DNA): TGTGCCAGCAGCCACGGACTAGCGGGAACCTACGAGCAGTACTTC. This encodes CASSHGLAGTYEQYF.